These 17 T cell receptor beta chains were all obtained from the same sample, sequenced in a study of T cell repertoires in cytomegalovirus infection. Each CDR3 protein gets one entry after TCRdb re-called the reads with MiXCR. In the table there are a few hundred thousand distinct CDR3 sequences, around 18% of which are singletons. Sequences were obtained from PBMCs. These receptors originate from a human donor in good health (CMV status not recorded). Some clones in this sample may be carry-over from other donors' samples.

In this sample, this clonotype turned up a few times. V gene TRBV4-1 combines with J gene TRBJ2-7, with D perhaps matching TRBD2 (6 bases). Deletions cut 4 bases from V and 0 bases from J, with 10 bases between. Germline assignment: CDR1 MGHRA and CDR2 YSYEKL. The length of the CDR3 is 14 residues. This CDR3 reads CASSRRTNSYEQYF. CDR3 in DNA: TGCGCCAGCAGCCGACGGACTAACTCCTACGAGCAGTACTTC.

The sample holds a few counts of this clonotype. V usage is TRBV7-2 and J usage is TRBJ1-2; D is unclear. The CDR3 runs 13 residues. The V gene's germline CDR1 is SGHTA and CDR2 FQGNSA. V lost 5 bases and J 2 bases, leaving 9 bases between the germline ends. CDR3 nucleotides: TGTGCCAGCAGCCGAACTCAAAACTATGGCTACACCTTC. Encoded protein: CASSRTQNYGYTF. Complete variable domain (other parts from reference TRBV7-2 and TRBJ1-2): GAGVSQSPSNKVTEKGKDVELRCDPISGHTALYWYRQSLGQGLEFLIYFQGNSAPDKSGLPSDRFSAERTGGSVSTLTIQRTQQEDSAVYLCASSRTQNYGYTFGSGTRLTVV.

The rearrangement joins TRBV7-2 to TRBJ1-6; weak D call: TRBD1 (6 bases). From germline, CDR1 is SGHTA and CDR2 FQGNSA. The ends were cut back, 5 bases at V and 7 bases at J, with 12 bases in the middle. The CDR3 runs to 14 residues. The CDR3 DNA reads as TGTGCCAGCAGCGTAATAGGGGGGAATTCACCCCTCCACTTT. This codes for CASSVIGGNSPLHF.

This clonotype has a handful of counts. The chain uses TRBV7-9 and TRBJ2-5; 11 bases line up with TRBD2. The CDR3 covers 16 residues. In germline, CDR1 is SEHNR, CDR2 FQNEAQ (reference sequence). V shed 4 bases and J 3 bases; nucleotides not matched to a gene: 7. As DNA, the CDR3 is TGTGCCAGCAGCTCCTTAGCGGGAGGGAGTAAAGAGACCCAGTACTTC. It yields the protein CASSSLAGGSKETQYF.

The chain is built from TRBV4-1 and TRBJ2-5, with 10 bases lining up with TRBD2. This CDR3 comprises 16 residues. The V segment lost 4 bases and the J segment 2 bases; nucleotides outside the gene matches: 7. CDR1 is MGHRA and CDR2 is YSYEKL in the germline V gene. The CDR3 loop is CASSPRVAGGQETQYF. DNA for the CDR3: TGCGCCAGCAGCCCTCGGGTAGCGGGGGGTCAAGAGACCCAGTACTTC.

This clonotype was recorded only once. A much larger clone lies a single base off, so this may be a read error. The V and J genes are TRBV7-2 and TRBJ2-3, with TRBD2 identical over 8 bases. Per the germline V gene, CDR1 is SGHTA and CDR2 is FQGNSA. The CDR3 covers 16 residues. The J segment lost 5 bases and the V segment lost 5 bases, leaving 12 bases of the junction unmatched. CDR3 coding DNA: TGTACCAGCAGCCAGAACTTAGCGGGATCCGGAGATACGCAGTATTTT. Protein sequence: CTSSQNLAGSGDTQYF.

This chain connects TRBV11-2 to TRBJ1-1; the D is unclear. Germline values: CDR1 SGHAT, CDR2 FQNNGV. Trimming removed 1 base from V and 4 bases from J, with 10 bases in between. The CDR3 loop spans 14 amino acids. The CDR3 reads CASSLVRGFTEAFF. In DNA, the CDR3 is TGTGCCAGCAGCTTAGTGCGGGGTTTCACTGAAGCTTTCTTT.

This clonotype was picked up a small number of times. The chain couples TRBV6-1 to TRBJ2-5; D unresolved. CDR1 and CDR2 (germline): MNHNS, SASEGT. V was shortened by 7 bases and J by 8 bases, with 23 bases between the two germline ends. This CDR3 comprises 15 residues. CDR3 sequence reads: CASTAGPTAYGTQYF. The CDR3 DNA is TGTGCCAGCACCGCCGGACCGACCGCCTATGGTACCCAGTACTTC.

This clonotype was seen at least ten times. The chain joins TRBV6-1 to TRBJ1-1; perhaps TRBD1 as D (5 bases). Trimming left V 6 bases short and J 4 bases short, with 12 bases between. There are 13 residues in the CDR3. From germline, CDR1 is MNHNS and CDR2 SASEGT. The chain's CDR3 is CASRRSGGTEAFF. The DNA for the CDR3 is TGTGCCAGCAGACGATCTGGGGGCACTGAAGCTTTCTTT.

The chain recombines TRBV2 with TRBJ2-3; a possible D gene is TRBD2 (6 bases). The CDR3 length is 14 residues. The V gene's germline CDR1 is SNHLY and CDR2 FYNNEI. Trimming left V 6 bases short and J 1 base short, with 11 bases between. CDR3 coding DNA: TGTGCCAGCAGGACGGGAGAAGGCACAGATACGCAGTATTTT. This gives the protein CASRTGEGTDTQYF.

This clonotype came up many times. The chain carries TRBV7-2 and TRBJ2-7, with TRBD1 matching 7 bases. Trimming cost V 5 bases and J 2 bases; bases outside gene matches: 6. This CDR3 comprises 14 residues. Germline loops: CDR1 SGHTA, CDR2 FQGNSA. This CDR3 is CASSPTTGPYEQYF. The CDR3 nucleotides read TGTGCCAGCAGCCCGACGACAGGGCCCTACGAGCAGTACTTC. Supplemented by reference TRBV7-2 and TRBJ2-7, the full variable domain reads GAGVSQSPSNKVTEKGKDVELRCDPISGHTALYWYRQSLGQGLEFLIYFQGNSAPDKSGLPSDRFSAERTGGSVSTLTIQRTQQEDSAVYLCASSPTTGPYEQYFGPGTRLTVT.

This clonotype has at least ten counts. The chain employs TRBV7-2 and TRBJ1-6; 8 bases fit TRBD1. This CDR3 spans 15 amino acids. The V segment lost 4 bases and the J segment 6 bases; nucleotides outside the gene matches: 5. CDR1 and CDR2 (germline): SGHTA, FQGNSA. The CDR3 here is CASSSRTGFNSPLHF. DNA for the CDR3: TGTGCCAGCAGCTCCCGGACAGGGTTTAATTCACCCCTCCACTTT.

In its sample, this clonotype was seen a few times. V gene TRBV2 combines with J gene TRBJ2-3; 9 bases fit TRBD2. This CDR3 spans 17 amino acids. V lost 7 bases, J lost 7 bases, and 18 bases stayed unmatched. Germline values: CDR1 SNHLY, CDR2 FYNNEI. Here the CDR3 DNA reads TGTGCCAGCACACTAATCCACAGCGGGGGGACGGGCAATACGCAGTATTTT. This sequence encodes CASTLIHSGGTGNTQYF.

At least ten counts were recorded for this clonotype. V and J are TRBV6-1 and TRBJ1-1; a possible D gene is TRBD1 (5 bases). Trimming stripped 6 bases from V and 2 bases from J, with 16 bases between. The CDR3 has 15 residues. Germline lookup yields CDR1 MNHNS and CDR2 SASEGT. The CDR3 region is CASRSLQGRNTEAFF. As DNA, the CDR3 is TGTGCCAGCAGATCCCTCCAGGGCCGTAACACTGAAGCTTTCTTT.

This clonotype appeared a few times. V gene TRBV12-3 or TRBV12-4 combines with J gene TRBJ1-3; D not resolved. The CDR3 spans 15 residues. V lost 3 bases and J 0 bases, leaving 9 bases between the germline ends. CDR3 sequence (DNA): TGTGCCAGCAGTTTGGACGCCCGCTCTGGAAACACCATATATTTT. It encodes CASSLDARSGNTIYF.

This clonotype was seen repeatedly, ten times or more. The rearrangement joins TRBV7-9 to TRBJ1-4, with TRBD1 as a possible D gene (6 bases). Trimming shortened V by 5 bases and J by 6 bases, and 16 bases separated the two germline ends. Looked up from germline, CDR1 is SEHNR and CDR2 is FQNEAQ (reference sequence). This CDR3 comprises 15 residues. The CDR3 DNA reads as TGTGCCAGCAGCCGGGGCGGGACACGAGATGAAAAACTGTTTTTT. It encodes CASSRGGTRDEKLFF.

Many counts were recorded for this clonotype. The chain uses TRBV7-9 and TRBJ2-1, with 10 bases that match TRBD1. CDR3 length: 16 residues. J lost 5 bases, V lost 4 bases, and 8 bases had no gene match. Germline V CDR1 and CDR2: SEHNR, FQNEAQ (reference sequence). CDR3: CASSSHPGTGDNEQFF. Written as DNA, the CDR3 is TGTGCCAGCAGCTCACACCCGGGGACAGGGGACAATGAGCAGTTCTTC.